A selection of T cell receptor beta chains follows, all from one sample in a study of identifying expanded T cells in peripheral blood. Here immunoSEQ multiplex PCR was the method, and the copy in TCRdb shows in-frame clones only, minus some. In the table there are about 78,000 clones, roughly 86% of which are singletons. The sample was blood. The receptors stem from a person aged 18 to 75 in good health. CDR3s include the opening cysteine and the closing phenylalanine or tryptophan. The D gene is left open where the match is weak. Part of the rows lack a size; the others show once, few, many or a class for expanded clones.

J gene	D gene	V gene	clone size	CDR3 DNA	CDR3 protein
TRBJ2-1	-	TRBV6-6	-	TGTGCCAGCAGCCTGGATCCCCGGGTAAATGAGCAGTTCTTC	CASSLDPRVNEQFF
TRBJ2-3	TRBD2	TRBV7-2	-	TGTGCCAGCAGCTTGGGGACAGGGTTGGGACTAGCGGGAGATACGCAGTATTTT	CASSLGTGLGLAGDTQYF
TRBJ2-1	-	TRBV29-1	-	TGCAGCGTTCTCCCGCGACCTAATGAGCAGTTCTTC	CSVLPRPNEQFF
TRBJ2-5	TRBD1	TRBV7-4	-	TGTGCCAGCAGCGTAAACAGGGGGTCGGAGACCCAGTACTTC	CASSVNRGSETQYF
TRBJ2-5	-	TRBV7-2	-	TGTGCCAGCAGCCGGGGTCTCCAAGAGACCCAGTACTTC	CASSRGLQETQYF
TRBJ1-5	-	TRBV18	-	TGTGCCAGCTCACGGACCCCCTACACTGATAGTAGCAATCAGCCCCAGCATTTT	CASSRTPYTDSSNQPQHF
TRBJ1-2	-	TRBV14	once	TGTGCCAGCAGCTCCCGGAACACCTTCTATGGCTACACCTTC	CASSSRNTFYGYTF
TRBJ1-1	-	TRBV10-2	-	TGCGCCAGCAGGCAAGGGCAAGGAGACACTGAAGCTTTCTTT	CASRQGQGDTEAFF
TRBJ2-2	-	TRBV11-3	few	TGTGCCAGCAGCTTAGAGGCAGCGAACACCGGGGAGCTGTTTTTT	CASSLEAANTGELFF
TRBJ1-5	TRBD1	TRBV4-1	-	TGCGCCAGCAGCTTCGACAGGGGCCTCCATCAGCCCCAGCATTTT	CASSFDRGLHQPQHF
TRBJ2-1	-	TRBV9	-	TGTGCCAGCAGCGTAGAAGGGCGAGAGCAGTTCTTC	CASSVEGREQFF
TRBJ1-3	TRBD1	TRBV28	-	TGTGCCAGCAGTTCATCGGACAGGGGGTATTACTCTGGAAACACCATATATTTT	CASSSSDRGYYSGNTIYF
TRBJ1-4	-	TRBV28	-	TGTGCCAGCAGCCCCACTGATGAAAAACTGTTTTTT	CASSPTDEKLFF
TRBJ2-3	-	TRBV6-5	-	TGTGCCAGCAGGCGGGACACCTTCGGCACAGATACGCAGTATTTT	CASRRDTFGTDTQYF
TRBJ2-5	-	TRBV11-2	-	TGTGCCAGCAGCTTAGAGAGCGGTACTCAAGAGACCCAGTACTTC	CASSLESGTQETQYF
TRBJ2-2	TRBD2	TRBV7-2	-	TGTGCCAGCAGCCGGACTAGCGGGACCAACACCGGGGAGCTGTTTTTT	CASSRTSGTNTGELFF
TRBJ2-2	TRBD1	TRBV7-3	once	TGTGCCAGCAGCTTAGGGACAGGGGGCTTCGGGGAGCTGTTTTTT	CASSLGTGGFGELFF
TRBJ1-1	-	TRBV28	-	TGTGCCAGCAGTTTAGAGATCGAGGAGGTGAACACTGAAGCTTTCTTT	CASSLEIEEVNTEAFF
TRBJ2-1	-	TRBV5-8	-	TGTGCCAGCAGCCACGGGACTGGAAACTACAATGAGCAGTTCTTC	CASSHGTGNYNEQFF
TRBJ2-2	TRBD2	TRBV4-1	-	TGCGCCAGCAGCCAAGACAGGCCTAGCGGAGGAGGGGAGCTGTTTTTT	CASSQDRPSGGGELFF
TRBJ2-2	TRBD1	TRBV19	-	TGTGCCAGTAGTATACCAGGGGGCACCGGGGAGCTGTTTTTT	CASSIPGGTGELFF
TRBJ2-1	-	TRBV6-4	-	TGTGCCAGCAGTGACTCACTGAACAATGAGCAGTTCTTC	CASSDSLNNEQFF
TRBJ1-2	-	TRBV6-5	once	TGTGCCAGCAGTCTGGGGTCTTCGGCGAGGTACACCTTC	CASSLGSSARYTF
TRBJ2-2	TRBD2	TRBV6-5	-	TGTGCCAGCAGGCGCGGGGAGGGAGACACCGGGGAGCTGTTTTTT	CASRRGEGDTGELFF
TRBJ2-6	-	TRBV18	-	TGTGCCAGCTCACCACCGACGGGGGACTCTGGGGCCAACGTCCTGACTTTC	CASSPPTGDSGANVLTF
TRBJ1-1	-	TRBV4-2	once	TGTGCCAGCAGCCAGTCCCCCCGGGCCGGGTTCACTATGAACACTGAAGCTTTCTTT	CASSQSPRAGFTMNTEAFF
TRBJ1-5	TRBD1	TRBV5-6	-	TGTGCCAGCAGCTCCCGGGACAGGAGGGATAATAGCAATCAGCCCCAGCATTTT	CASSSRDRRDNSNQPQHF
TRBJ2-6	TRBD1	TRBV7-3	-	TGTGCCAGCAGCCCTCCGGGACAGGGCTCACTACTCTCTGGGGCCAACGTCCTGACTTTC	CASSPPGQGSLLSGANVLTF
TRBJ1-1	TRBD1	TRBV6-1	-	TGTGCCAGCAGTGATCGGACAGGGAGGCAAGCTTTCTTT	CASSDRTGRQAFF
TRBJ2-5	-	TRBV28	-	TGTGCCAGCAGTTTCCAGCGGAGTCAAGAGACCCAGTACTTC	CASSFQRSQETQYF
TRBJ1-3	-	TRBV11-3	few	TGTGCCAGCAGCCGCGGGACCCTCGGGACTGGAAACACCATATATTTT	CASSRGTLGTGNTIYF
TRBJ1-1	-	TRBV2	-	TGTGCCAGCAGTATAACAGCTCAAAAAGCTTTCTTT	CASSITAQKAFF
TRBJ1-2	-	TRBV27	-	TGTGCCAGCAGGGACAGCTCTATCGGTGGCTACACCTTC	CASRDSSIGGYTF
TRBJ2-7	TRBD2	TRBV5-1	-	TGCGCCAGCACGACTAGCGGGCTCTCCTACGAGCAGTACTTC	CASTTSGLSYEQYF
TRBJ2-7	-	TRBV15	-	TGTGCCACCAGCAAAAGTGGGGGCCGAATCCTGCTCGAGCAGTACTTC	CATSKSGGRILLEQYF
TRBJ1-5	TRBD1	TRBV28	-	TGTGCCAGCAGTTTCGGGACAGGAAGCAATCAGCCCCAGCATTTT	CASSFGTGSNQPQHF
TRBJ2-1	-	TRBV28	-	TGTGCCAGCAGCCTTTTTAATGAGCAGTTCTTC	CASSLFNEQFF
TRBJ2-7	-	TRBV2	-	TGTGCCAGCAGTAAGGGATTAGCGGCGACCTACGAGCAGTACTTC	CASSKGLAATYEQYF
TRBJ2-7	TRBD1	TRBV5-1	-	TGCGCCAGCAGAGCCGGGACAGGGGCCTACGAGCAGTACTTC	CASRAGTGAYEQYF